These 13 T cell receptor beta chains came from one sample sequenced in a study of cytomegalovirus exposure and HLA in healthy donors. PCR was performed using 60 Vbeta and 13 Jbeta primers. TCRdb's table, derived via immunoSEQ multiplex PCR, lists solely in-frame clones and lacks some. Here the sample spans around 190,000 clones, over 70% being singletons. The sample was PBMCs. These receptors all come from a man in his forties in good health and CMV-seropositive.

This clone was observed a few times. The chain uses TRBV6-1 and TRBJ1-5; TRBD1 aligns across 8 bases. Trimming took 0 bases from V and 9 from J; bases not matched to a gene: 10. Per germline, CDR1 MNHNS and CDR2 SASEGT. CDR3 length: 16 amino acids. Here the CDR3 reads CASSEAATGAAGPQHF. The CDR3 bases are TGTGCCAGCAGTGAAGCGGCGACAGGGGCCGCGGGGCCCCAGCATTTT.

This rearrangement joins TRBV19 to TRBJ1-6; D may be TRBD1 (5 bases). The length of the CDR3 is 15 residues. The V gene's germline CDR1 is LNHDA and CDR2 SQIVND (reference sequence). The germline V and J ends were trimmed by 6 bases and 8 bases, with 17 bases remaining between them. This CDR3 is CASSRQGFTDSPLHF. CDR3 in DNA: TGTGCCAGTAGCCGCCAGGGATTTACGGATTCACCCCTCCACTTT.

CDR3 nucleotide sequence: TGTGCCAGCAGCTCGGGGATGACAGGACGTTACAATGAGCAGTTCTTC. Translation: CASSSGMTGRYNEQFF. The rearrangement joins TRBV7-9 to TRBJ2-1; maybe TRBD1 (6 bases). V was pared by 4 bases and J by 4 bases, with 17 bases between. The CDR3 runs 16 residues. Germline V gene lookup returns CDR1 SEHNR and CDR2 FQNEAQ (reference sequence).

The chain couples TRBV21-1 to TRBJ2-7; TRBD2 is the table's D call, not checked against the DNA. TRBV21-1 is an annotated pseudogene. The CDR3 contains 14 residues. CDR3 DNA: TGTGCCAGCAGCAAAGCTAGCGGGAGTTACGAGCAGTACTTC. It encodes CASSKASGSYEQYF.

This clone was seen only once. This chain joins TRBV2 and TRBJ2-1, with D perhaps TRBD1 (6 bases). The V end was cut by 3 bases, the J end by 3 bases, with 15 bases between. CDR3 length: 16 residues. Germline values: CDR1 SNHLY, CDR2 FYNNEI. CDR3 loop: CASSDPTGNLYNEQFF. CDR3 nucleotide sequence: TGTGCCAGCAGTGACCCGACAGGAAATCTCTACAATGAGCAGTTCTTC.

The chain carries TRBV7-9 and TRBJ2-6, with D perhaps TRBD1 (5 bases). The V and J ends lost 5 bases and 4 bases respectively, with 12 bases between them. CDR3 length: 15 residues. Germline CDR1 is SEHNR and CDR2 is FQNEAQ (reference sequence). The CDR3 spells CASSPGQPGANVLTF. The CDR3 DNA reads as TGTGCCAGCAGCCCCGGACAACCCGGGGCCAACGTCCTGACTTTC.

The chain employs TRBV19 and TRBJ2-1; the D gene is possibly TRBD2 (5 bases). The V gene's germline CDR1 is LNHDA and CDR2 SQIVND (reference sequence). Trimming took off 7 bases at V and 0 bases at J, with 7 bases between the two ends. This CDR3 is built from 13 residues. The DNA for the CDR3 is TGTGCCAGTAAGGGAGTCTCCTACAATGAGCAGTTCTTC. It encodes CASKGVSYNEQFF.

V and J are TRBV7-2 and TRBJ1-6; TRBD1 might be the D (5 bases). CDR1 and CDR2 from the germline V gene are SGHTA and FQGNSA. The V gene lost 1 base and the J gene lost 8 bases, with 9 bases spanning the gap. The CDR3 length is 14 residues. CDR3 bases: TGTGCCAGCAGCTTAGGCTCAGGGTATTCACCCCTCCACTTT. Its protein product is CASSLGSGYSPLHF.

In DNA, the CDR3 is TGTGCCAGCAGTGAGAGCAGGGGGTCAACCTACGAGCAGTACTTC. Protein: CASSESRGSTYEQYF. The gene calls are TRBV2 and TRBJ2-7, with 7 bases fitting TRBD1. Germline V lookup: CDR1 SNHLY, CDR2 FYNNEI. Trimming at V came to 3 bases and at J to 2 bases, leaving 7 bases not matched to a gene. This CDR3 is built from 15 residues.

The genes are TRBV5-1 and TRBJ2-7; D may be TRBD1 (5 bases). The germline V gene encodes CDR1 SGHRS and CDR2 YFSETQ. This CDR3 has 16 residues. V lost 4 bases to trimming and J lost 3 bases, with 20 bases between them. The DNA for the CDR3 is TGCGCCAGCAGCCTCCCCGGGCAGGGCCCCTTCTACGAGCAGTACTTC. It yields the protein CASSLPGQGPFYEQYF.

The count of this clone is one. V gene TRBV2 combines with J gene TRBJ1-5; 8 bases fit TRBD1. Germline CDR1 is SNHLY and CDR2 is FYNNEI. The CDR3 has 13 residues. V lost 7 bases to trimming and J lost 6 bases; unmatched junction nucleotides: 5. The CDR3 loop reads CASTRQGTQPQHF. In nucleotides, the CDR3 is TGTGCCAGCACGAGACAGGGGACTCAGCCCCAGCATTTT.

The V gene is TRBV4-3, the J gene TRBJ2-3; 7 positions agree with TRBD2. Trimming removed 0 bases from V and 6 bases from J; junction bases left unmatched: 9. The CDR3 covers 16 residues. Germline lookup yields CDR1 LGHNA and CDR2 YSLEER. CDR3 region: CASSQDLTSSGDTQYF. The CDR3 nucleotides are TGCGCCAGCAGCCAAGATCTGACTAGCAGCGGCGATACGCAGTATTTT.

The chain has TRBV28 and TRBJ2-7; 10 bases match TRBD2. Germline loops: CDR1 MDHEN, CDR2 SYDVKM. Losses at the gene ends were 6 bases for V and 1 base for J; bases not matched to a gene: 9. This CDR3 comprises 16 residues. The DNA of the CDR3 is TGTGCCAGCAGGCCTCCCGGGACTAGCGAGTCCTACGAGCAGTACTTC. Translating gives CASRPPGTSESYEQYF. Full variable domain (missing parts from reference TRBV28 and TRBJ2-7): DVKVTQSSRYLVKRTGEKVFLECVQDMDHENMFWYRQDPGLGLRLIYFSYDVKMKEKGDIPEGYSVSREKKERFSLILESASTNQTSMYLCASRPPGTSESYEQYFGPGTRLTVT.